Following are 17 T cell receptor beta chains from one sample sequenced in a study of blood T cells in healthy people across ages. Primed by a sample-barcoded 5' primer and a J-beta primer mix, a second PCR proceeded for 7 to 11 cycles. Each CDR3 protein is one row after TCRdb ran MiXCR on the 5' RACE reads. The repertoire holds 1.5 million to 2 million distinct CDR3 sequences, with 30% to 35% as singletons. Sequenced: blood. The receptors here all came from a woman aged 25-40 years in good health.

This clonotype was counted many times. This sequence joins TRBV6-2 or TRBV6-3 and TRBJ2-6; possible D gene TRBD1, 6 bases. The CDR3 length is 15 residues. V lost 6 bases and J lost 1, with 10 bases in between. Germline CDR1 and CDR2: MNHEY and SVGEGT. CDR3 sequence reads: CASRETGSGANVLTF. Written as DNA, the CDR3 is TGTGCCAGCAGAGAAACAGGGTCTGGGGCCAACGTCCTGACTTTC.

The CDR3 sequence: CASSGGGGGQPQHF. DNA for the CDR3: TGTGCCAGCAGTGGCGGTGGGGGAGGACAGCCCCAGCATTTT. This chain links TRBV25-1 with TRBJ1-5; tentatively, D is TRBD1 (5 bases). Trimming took off 4 bases at V and 7 bases at J, with 14 bases between the two ends. The germline V gene has CDR1 MGHDK and CDR2 SYGVNS. The CDR3 totals 14 residues.

This chain uses TRBV28 with TRBJ2-1, with TRBD2 matching over 7 bases. Per the germline V gene, CDR1 is MDHEN and CDR2 is SYDVKM. The CDR3 has 16 residues. J gave up 2 bases and V 5 bases, and 9 bases lay outside the gene matches. CDR3 residues: CASSPPGLRAYNEQFF. CDR3 DNA sequence: TGTGCCAGCAGTCCCCCGGGACTAAGGGCCTACAATGAGCAGTTCTTC. The full variable domain, with the rest looked up from reference TRBV28 and TRBJ2-1, is DVKVTQSSRYLVKRTGEKVFLECVQDMDHENMFWYRQDPGLGLRLIYFSYDVKMKEKGDIPEGYSVSREKKERFSLILESASTNQTSMYLCASSPPGLRAYNEQFFGPGTRLTVL.

This clonotype was picked up a small number of times. The V and J genes are TRBV6-6 and TRBJ1-4, with TRBD1 as a possible D gene (6 bases). This CDR3 has 13 residues. Trimming removed 6 bases at V and 5 bases at J, with 10 bases between. CDR1 is MNHNY and CDR2 is SVGAGI in the germline V gene (reference sequence). CDR3 DNA sequence: TGTGCCAGCAGGAAACAGGGAAATGAAAAACTGTTTTTT. Amino acids: CASRKQGNEKLFF.

This clonotype has only a few counts. The chain carries TRBV4-1 and TRBJ2-6; D is undetermined. The germline V gene has CDR1 MGHRA and CDR2 YSYEKL. The V end lost 4 bases, the J end lost 2 bases, and 15 bases lay between the germline ends. This CDR3 spans 17 amino acids. CDR3 DNA: TGCGCCAGCAGCCTAAAGCGATTGGGGACTGGGGCCAACGTCCTGACTTTC. Encoded protein: CASSLKRLGTGANVLTF.

This clonotype was observed a few times. This sequence joins TRBV7-9 and TRBJ2-5; 9 nucleotides agree with TRBD2. The length of the CDR3 is 15 residues. The germline V gene has CDR1 SEHNR and CDR2 FQNEAQ (reference sequence). Unmatched junction bases numbered 6, after V lost 6 bases and J lost 1 base. The CDR3 coding sequence is TGTGCCAGCAGTGTAGCGGGGGCTCCCCAAGAGACCCAGTACTTC. Amino acids: CASSVAGAPQETQYF. Filled out from reference TRBV7-9 and TRBJ2-5, the complete variable domain reads DTGVSQNPRHKITKRGQNVTFRCDPISEHNRLYWYRQTLGQGPEFLTYFQNEAQLEKSRLLSDRFSAERPKGSFSTLEIQRTEQGDSAMYLCASSVAGAPQETQYFGPGTRLLVL.

The chain couples TRBV27 to TRBJ1-5, with 9 bases aligning to TRBD1. Germline lookup yields CDR1 MNHEY and CDR2 SMNVEV (reference sequence). The length of the CDR3 is 15 residues. After removal of 6 bases from V and 0 bases from J, the junction contained 3 bases not matched to a gene. In DNA, the CDR3 is TGTGCCAGCAGGGACAGGGGCCTTAGCAATCAGCCCCAGCATTTT. Encoded protein: CASRDRGLSNQPQHF.

The chain combines TRBV7-8 with TRBJ2-2; D call uncertain. Germline V lookup: CDR1 SGHVS, CDR2 FQNEAQ. The CDR3 has 17 amino acids. V lost 3 bases and J lost 1, with 15 bases in between. CDR3 bases: TGTGCCAGCAGCTTTCCCCGACTGGAATTGAACACCGGGGAGCTGTTTTTT. Protein product: CASSFPRLELNTGELFF.

V is TRBV20-1 and J is TRBJ1-1, with a possible D match to TRBD1 (5 bases). The CDR3 is 12 amino acids. V dropped 6 bases and J dropped 5 bases, with 13 bases sitting between them. Looked up from germline, CDR1 is DFQATT and CDR2 is SNEGSKA (reference sequence). The CDR3 coding sequence is TGCAGTGCCATAGGCGGGGGTACTGAAGCTTTCTTT. Protein: CSAIGGGTEAFF.

There are a few counts of this clonotype. The chain carries TRBV6-6 and TRBJ2-7, with D possibly called TRBD1 or TRBD2 (5 bases each). The CDR3 runs 16 residues. CDR1 is MNHNY and CDR2 is SVGAGI in the germline V gene (reference sequence). V was trimmed by 0 bases and J by 0 bases, leaving 12 bases between them. The CDR3 sequence: CASSYSPGRSSYEQYF. The DNA of the CDR3 is TGTGCCAGCAGTTACTCGCCGGGGCGAAGCTCCTACGAGCAGTACTTC.

The V gene is TRBV7-2, the J gene TRBJ2-5; D not certain. Trimming pared 5 bases from V and 5 bases from J, leaving 15 bases between. The CDR3 covers 14 residues. Germline V gives CDR1 SGHTA, CDR2 FQGNSA. CDR3 in amino acids: CASSPRTSAETQYF. Written as DNA, the CDR3 is TGTGCCAGCAGCCCGAGGACGTCAGCGGAGACCCAGTACTTC.

This CDR3 reads CASSLGSPRELFF. DNA for the CDR3: TGTGCCAGCAGCCTTGGGTCTCCGAGGGAGCTGTTTTTT. The rearrangement links TRBV12-3 or TRBV12-4 to TRBJ2-2; D is uncertain. CDR3 size: 13 residues. Trimming took 6 bases from V and 9 from J, leaving 14 bases between them.

Points on this clonotype: One junction end does not reproduce the germline sequence, and a read error may be involved. The chain recombines TRBV29-1 with TRBJ2-3; D gene uncertain. The germline V gene encodes CDR1 SQVTM and CDR2 ANQGSEA. The CDR3 spans 11 residues. The CDR3 sequence: CSVGSTDTRYF. As DNA, the CDR3 is TGCAGCGTTGGGAGCACAGATACGCGGTATTTT.

In DNA, the CDR3 is TGTGCCAGCAGCATACTAGCTACTGAGCAGTTCTTC. Protein sequence: CASSILATEQFF. The rearrangement links TRBV3-1 to TRBJ2-1, with D perhaps matching TRBD2 (6 bases). Trimming pared 5 bases from V and 9 bases from J, leaving 11 bases between. The germline V gene has CDR1 LGHDT and CDR2 YNNKEL (reference sequence). The CDR3 covers 12 residues.

In its sample, this clonotype was seen a few times. The V gene is TRBV6-5, the J gene TRBJ2-5, with D maybe TRBD2 (6 bases). Trimming stripped 6 bases from V and 4 bases from J, with 15 bases between. This CDR3 contains 14 residues. The V gene's germline CDR1 is MNHEY and CDR2 SVGAGI. This chain's CDR3 is CASSAPGVGETQYF. In DNA form, the CDR3 reads TGTGCCAGCAGCGCCCCGGGGGTAGGAGAGACCCAGTACTTC.

This clonotype has a handful of counts. The chain links TRBV4-1 to TRBJ2-3; 9 bases line up with TRBD2. V lost 0 bases to trimming and J lost 5 bases; unmatched junction nucleotides: 6. CDR1 and CDR2 from the germline V gene are MGHRA and YSYEKL. CDR3 length: 16 residues. The CDR3 region has the DNA TGCGCCAGCAGCCAAGATGGCGGGAGGGCCATAGATACGCAGTATTTT. This codes for CASSQDGGRAIDTQYF.

The rearrangement uses TRBV29-1 and TRBJ1-1; D might be TRBD1 (6 bases). Germline V CDR1 and CDR2: SQVTM, ANQGSEA. The CDR3 totals 8 residues. The CDR3 coding sequence is TGCAACACCGACAGGGCTTTCTTT. As protein: CNTDRAFF.